These T cell receptor beta chains were read from a single sample in a study of human CD8 memory T cell subsets. TCRdb reprocessed the 5' RACE reads; each CDR3 protein has one entry and no DNA is given. The record lists under 14,000 distinct CDR3 sequences, of which the ten most abundant hold around 15%. Input material: CD8+ T cells from PBMCs. These receptors were taken from a human donor in good health. Both conserved end residues are part of each CDR3. Fields, in order: clone size, V gene, J gene, CDR3 protein. For some rows the clone size is stated as once, few or many, or as a class when expanded; others skip it.

medium-sized	TRBV7-9	TRBJ2-2	CASSEDRGTGELFF
-	TRBV5-6	TRBJ2-3	CASSSMEGGRNTDTQYF
-	TRBV6-2/TRBV6-3	TRBJ2-7	CASSYSLGTSGRKYEQYF
-	TRBV6-6	TRBJ2-1	CASSYRGNEQFF
-	TRBV7-8	TRBJ2-5	CASSQIRRAQETQYF
-	TRBV20-1	TRBJ2-1	CSADLGLAGADNEQFF
-	TRBV7-2	TRBJ2-1	CASSWGTSGGLYNEQFF
-	TRBV28	TRBJ2-3	CASSPLTSGSTDTQYF
-	TRBV25-1	TRBJ2-2	CASLGGTGELFF
-	TRBV10-3	TRBJ2-1	CAISNIAGGPHNEQFF
-	TRBV28	TRBJ2-1	CASSKLARTRYNEQFF
-	TRBV9	TRBJ2-7	CASSGKLADHINEQYF
-	TRBV7-9	TRBJ2-7	CASSPLSSYEQYF
-	TRBV7-8	TRBJ2-5	CASSPSASTETQYF
-	TRBV20-1	TRBJ2-1	CSARDWERERGNEQFF
medium-sized	TRBV5-5	TRBJ2-1	CASSFGQGGDEQFF
-	TRBV7-6	TRBJ2-7	CASSPGVDSYEQYF
-	TRBV10-1	TRBJ2-2	CASSNYLTGELFF
medium-sized	TRBV4-1	TRBJ2-1	CASSQGRQAEQFF
-	TRBV7-8	TRBJ2-5	CASSLGQGGRETQYF
-	TRBV12-3/TRBV12-4	TRBJ1-5	CASSWDIWNQPQHF
-	TRBV7-9	TRBJ2-1	CASSLPPGLYSYNEQFF
-	TRBV5-4	TRBJ2-7	CASSLGPRSEVPYEQYF
-	TRBV7-9	TRBJ2-1	CASSPGTGPSYNEQFF
-	TRBV7-9	TRBJ2-3	CASSSPRGLDTDTQYF
-	TRBV5-1	TRBJ2-1	CASSLDTRSGSYNEQFF
-	TRBV27	TRBJ1-2	CASSSGQGGDGYTF
-	TRBV5-1	TRBJ1-2	CASSISGTGLEYGYTF
-	TRBV2	TRBJ2-1	CASHALLEPYNEQFF
-	TRBV28	TRBJ2-3	CASSTGTGIWGATVADTQYF
-	TRBV14	TRBJ2-7	CASSQAWMNYEQYF
-	TRBV3-1	TRBJ2-7	CASSQDTGYEQYF
-	TRBV29-1	TRBJ2-2	CSVEGTGRTGELFF
-	TRBV5-1	TRBJ1-6	CASSSVGGRSPLHF
-	TRBV3-1	TRBJ1-2	CASSFGTDGYTF
-	TRBV28	TRBJ1-1	CASRERTPTEAFF
-	TRBV29-1	TRBJ2-7	CSVDWGSEQYF
medium-sized	TRBV20-1	TRBJ2-4	CSAPNSAYAPQNIQYF
medium-sized	TRBV28	TRBJ2-1	CASSLLALAGVDDEQFF
-	TRBV25-1	TRBJ1-1	CASSSQFRTEAFF
-	TRBV4-1	TRBJ2-7	CASSQEGPGYEQYF
-	TRBV12-3/TRBV12-4	TRBJ2-1	CASLAGDYNEQFF
medium-sized	TRBV10-3	TRBJ1-1	CAIAQGDTEAFF
-	TRBV28	TRBJ1-5	CASKPGTGDNQPQHF
medium-sized	TRBV7-9	TRBJ2-5	CASSSLIPGQGVTQYF
large	TRBV15	TRBJ2-1	CATQAVYNEQFF
-	TRBV4-1	TRBJ1-1	CASSQTEENTEAFF
-	TRBV6-1	TRBJ2-2	CASSLGSELFF
-	TRBV29-1	TRBJ2-5	CSVDGGSQETQYF
-	TRBV19	TRBJ2-7	CASSPGSGYEQYF
-	TRBV5-1	TRBJ1-1	CASSGGTGWNTEAFF
medium-sized	TRBV7-8	TRBJ2-5	CASSPLGRETQYF
-	TRBV20-1	TRBJ2-7	CSASGGLAAEERGEQYF
medium-sized	TRBV9	TRBJ2-7	CASRGDSYEQYF